This T cell receptor (beta chain) was sequenced for a study of blood T cell repertoires in COVID-19. The wider study: Acute and convalescent COVID-19 samples came from the United States, Italy and Spain.

The CDR3 covers 15 residues. With 0 bases clipped from V and 8 bases from J, the junction kept 9 bases outside the gene matches. Germline CDR1 and CDR2: LGHNT and FRNRAP. The assay was immunoSEQ multiplex PCR, and TCRdb's table has in-frame clones only and misses some. The sample gives about 150,000 clones, roughly 84% of which show up once; roughly 8.3% is in the top ten. The sequence came from an older woman with COVID-19, enrolled during active disease. This rearrangement joins TRBV12-5 to TRBJ2-7; TRBD1 matches 8 bases. The sample taken for sequencing was peripheral blood. The CDR3 region is CASGLVNSGQGKQYF. In DNA, the CDR3 is TGTGCTAGTGGTTTGGTAAACTCTGGACAGGGCAAGCAGTACTTC.